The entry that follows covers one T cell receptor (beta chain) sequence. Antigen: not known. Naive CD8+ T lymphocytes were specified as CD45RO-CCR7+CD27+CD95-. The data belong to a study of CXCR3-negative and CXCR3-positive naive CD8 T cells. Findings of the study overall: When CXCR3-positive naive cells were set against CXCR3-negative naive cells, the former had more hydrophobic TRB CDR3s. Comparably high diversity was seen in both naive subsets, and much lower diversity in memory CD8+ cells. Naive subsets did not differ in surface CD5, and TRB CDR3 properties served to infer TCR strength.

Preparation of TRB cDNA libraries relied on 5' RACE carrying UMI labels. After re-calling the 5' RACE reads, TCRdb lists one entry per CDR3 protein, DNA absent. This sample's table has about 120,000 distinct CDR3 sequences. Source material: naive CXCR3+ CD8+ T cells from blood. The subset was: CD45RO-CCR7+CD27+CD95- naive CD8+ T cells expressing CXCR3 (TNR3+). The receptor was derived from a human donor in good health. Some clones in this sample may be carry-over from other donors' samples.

The CDR3 is CASSYATGQNYEQYF. The V and J genes are TRBV6-5 and TRBJ2-7; TCRdb calls TRBD1, which cannot be checked without DNA. The germline gives CDR1 MNHEY, CDR2 SVGAGI. This CDR3 is built from 15 residues.